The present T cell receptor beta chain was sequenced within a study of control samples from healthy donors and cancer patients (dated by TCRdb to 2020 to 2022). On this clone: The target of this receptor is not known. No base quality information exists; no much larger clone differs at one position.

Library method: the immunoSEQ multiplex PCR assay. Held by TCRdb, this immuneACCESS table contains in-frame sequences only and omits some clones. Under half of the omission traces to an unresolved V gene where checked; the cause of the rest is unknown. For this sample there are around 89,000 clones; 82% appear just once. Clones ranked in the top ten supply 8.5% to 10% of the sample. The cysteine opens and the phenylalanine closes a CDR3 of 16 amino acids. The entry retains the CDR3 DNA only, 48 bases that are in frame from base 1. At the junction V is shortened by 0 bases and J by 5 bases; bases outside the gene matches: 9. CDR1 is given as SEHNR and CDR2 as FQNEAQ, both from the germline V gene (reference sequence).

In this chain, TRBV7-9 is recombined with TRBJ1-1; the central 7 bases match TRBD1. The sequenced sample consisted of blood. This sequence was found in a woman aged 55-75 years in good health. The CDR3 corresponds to CASSLAEGGGGTEAFF. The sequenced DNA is TGTGCCAGCAGCTTAGCGGAGGGAGGGGGCGGTACTGAAGCTTTCTTT.